Shown below are 15 T cell receptor beta chains from a single sample sequenced in a study of cytomegalovirus exposure and HLA in healthy donors. PCR was performed using 60 Vbeta and 13 Jbeta primers. Clones were sequenced by immunoSEQ multiplex PCR, and TCRdb holds only the in-frame ones, with some missing. This sample carries 95,000 to 110,000 clones, roughly 76% of them seen once, and the ten largest clones take roughly 2.3%. Sequenced: PBMCs. These receptors were obtained from a man aged 18 to 30 in good health and CMV-seronegative.

The chain carries TRBV7-8 and TRBJ2-2; the match to TRBD2 covers 14 bases. The CDR3 consists of 18 residues. CDR1 is SGHVS, CDR2 FQNEAQ, per germline. The trim removed 3 bases at V and 1 base at J, leaving 4 bases unmatched. The DNA of the CDR3 is TGTGCCAGCAGCTTTGGGACTAGCGGGGGCTTGAACACCGGGGAGCTGTTTTTT. Residues: CASSFGTSGGLNTGELFF.

V and J are TRBV13 and TRBJ2-3; 11 bases are a match to TRBD2. Trimming at V came to 6 bases and at J to 0 bases, leaving 5 bases not matched to a gene. This CDR3 contains 16 residues. Germline CDR1 and CDR2: PRHDT and FYEKMQ (reference sequence). The chain's CDR3 is CASSHRLAGSTDTQYF. Written as DNA, the CDR3 is TGTGCCAGCAGTCACCGACTAGCGGGGAGCACAGATACGCAGTATTTT.

This clone has a single count. The V and J genes are TRBV27 and TRBJ2-3, with 7 positions matching TRBD2. This CDR3 is built from 16 residues. CDR1 and CDR2 from the germline V gene are MNHEY and SMNVEV (reference sequence). The J segment lost 0 bases and the V segment lost 3 bases, leaving 6 bases of the junction unmatched. CDR3 DNA: TGTGCCAGCAGTTTTTCCAGCGGGGTTAGCACAGATACGCAGTATTTT. Encoded protein: CASSFSSGVSTDTQYF.

The CDR3 reads CASSAIAGGGEQFF. DNA for the CDR3: TGTGCCAGCAGCGCTATAGCGGGGGGAGGTGAGCAGTTCTTC. J is TRBJ2-1 and V is TRBV9, with TRBD2 identical over 10 bases. V shed 3 bases and J 9 bases; nucleotides not matched to a gene: 6. The V gene's germline CDR1 is SGDLS and CDR2 YYNGEE. The CDR3 has 14 amino acids.

The genes are TRBV4-2 and TRBJ1-5; TRBD1 matches at 7 bases. V was pared by 4 bases and J by 7 bases, with 13 bases of the junction left unmatched. Per germline, CDR1 LGHNA and CDR2 YNFKEQ. The CDR3 has 16 residues. Here the CDR3 DNA reads TGTGCCAGCAGCCGAAATACAGGGGAAAACGGCCAGCCCCAGCATTTT. Protein sequence: CASSRNTGENGQPQHF.

This clone is a singleton in its sample. The J gene is TRBJ1-1, the V gene TRBV29-1; 8 bases are a match to TRBD1. This CDR3 is built from 20 residues. Germline trimming cut 4 bases from V and 0 bases from J; bases unmatched to any gene: 22. Germline-derived CDR1 and CDR2 are SQVTM and ANQGSEA. The CDR3 DNA follows: TGCAGCGTTGTAAAGAATGTTTTATTGGGTGCAGGGGGCATGAACACTGAAGCTTTCTTT. Residues: CSVVKNVLLGAGGMNTEAFF.

This clone was seen a single time. This chain uses TRBV4-2 with TRBJ2-7, with D tentatively TRBD2 (5 bases). This CDR3 has 14 amino acids. The ends were cut back, 0 bases at V and 2 bases at J, with 8 bases in the middle. CDR1 and CDR2 from the germline V gene are LGHNA and YNFKEQ. CDR3 in amino acids: CASSQDATTYEQYF. The CDR3 nucleotides read TGTGCCAGCAGCCAAGATGCGACTACCTACGAGCAGTACTTC.

J is TRBJ2-1 and V is TRBV6-5; D might be TRBD2 (7 bases). V dropped 6 bases and J dropped 9 bases, with 12 bases sitting between them. Germline V gene sequence: CDR1 MNHEY, CDR2 SVGAGI. There are 12 residues in the CDR3. The CDR3 reads CASSIGGVEQFF. CDR3 sequence (DNA): TGTGCCAGCAGCATAGGGGGGGTTGAGCAGTTCTTC.

The chain carries TRBV7-9 and TRBJ2-7, with 10 bases fitting TRBD1. The V gene end was trimmed by 4 bases and the J gene end by 7 bases; junction bases not matched to a gene: 1. CDR3 length: 12 residues. In germline, CDR1 is SEHNR, CDR2 FQNEAQ (reference sequence). CDR3 protein: CASSWTGGEQYF. CDR3 sequence (DNA): TGTGCCAGCAGCTGGACAGGGGGAGAGCAGTACTTC.

The chain recombines TRBV14 with TRBJ2-3; maybe TRBD2 (7 bases). This CDR3 is built from 16 residues. Deletions cut 0 bases from V and 5 bases from J, with 15 bases between. Germline values: CDR1 SGHDN, CDR2 FVKESK. The CDR3 reads CASSQDAGGPGDTQYF. The CDR3 DNA reads TGTGCCAGCAGCCAAGATGCCGGGGGGCCGGGAGATACGCAGTATTTT.

The chain employs TRBV6-5 and TRBJ1-6; unclear D gene. Germline-derived CDR1 and CDR2 are MNHEY and SVGAGI. V was cut by 6 bases and J by 0 bases, with 6 bases left in between. The CDR3 totals 14 residues. The CDR3 DNA reads as TGTGCCAGCAGAGATAGCTCCTATAATTCACCCCTCCACTTT. It translates to CASRDSSYNSPLHF.

The V and J genes are TRBV2 and TRBJ2-7; 9 bases are shared with TRBD1. The CDR3 sequence is 16 residues long. Germline CDR1 and CDR2: SNHLY and FYNNEI. The J segment lost 0 bases and the V segment lost 6 bases, leaving 9 bases of the junction unmatched. The CDR3 loop reads CASRPLGDRVSYEQYF. As DNA, the CDR3 is TGTGCCAGCAGGCCCCTCGGGGACAGGGTCTCCTACGAGCAGTACTTC.

The J gene is TRBJ1-2, the V gene TRBV11-1; perhaps TRBD1 as D (6 bases). The CDR3 spans 15 residues. CDR1 and CDR2 from the germline V gene are SGHAT and FQDESV (reference sequence). Trimming shortened V by 2 bases and J by 1 base, and 11 bases separated the two germline ends. The CDR3 DNA is TGTGCCAGCAGCTTACAGCAGGGGTTTAACTATGGCTACACCTTC. Protein product: CASSLQQGFNYGYTF.

The chain has TRBV5-1 and TRBJ2-5; 7 bases are a match to TRBD1. Trimming took 0 bases from V and 0 from J; bases not matched to a gene: 5. CDR3 length: 16 amino acids. Germline CDR1 is SGHRS and CDR2 is YFSETQ. This CDR3 reads CASSLEGRGYQETQYF. DNA of the CDR3: TGCGCCAGCAGCTTGGAGGGCAGGGGGTACCAAGAGACCCAGTACTTC. Based on the CDR3 plus reference TRBV5-1 and TRBJ2-5, the full variable domain is KAGVTQTPRYLIKTRGQQVTLSCSPISGHRSVSWYQQTPGQGLQFLFEYFSETQRNKGNFPGRFSGRQFSNSRSEMNVSTLELGDSALYLCASSLEGRGYQETQYFGPGTRLLVL.

Points on this clone: Germline and junction disagree at one end, which may indicate a read error. Other DNA sequences within the sample encode an identical CDR3. The chain has TRBV7-7 and TRBJ2-5; D remains ambiguous. The CDR3 sequence is 13 residues long. Germline V gene data show CDR1 as SSHAT and CDR2 as FNYEAQ (reference sequence). The CDR3 DNA sequence: TGTGCTAGCAGCTTTAACAGTCTAGAGACCCAGTACTTC. This encodes CASSFNSLETQYF.